This T cell receptor (beta chain) was observed in a study of T cells in tuberculosis. In the study overall: Sequenced TCRs come from CD1B-GMM tetramer-binding T cells.

Germline V gene sequence: CDR1 MDHEN, CDR2 SYDVKM. V lost 2 bases, J lost 5 bases, and 8 bases stayed unmatched. CDR3 length: 15 residues. Study-wide results and caveats: Low-affinity CD1B-GMM tetramer-binding T cells may have been missed.

After thawing and overnight rest, PBMC were stained with GMM-loaded CD1B tetramer, viability dye and anti-CD3 for sorting. CD1B tetramers were loaded with Rhodococcus equi-derived C32 glucose monomycolate. Tetramer-sorted PBMC had been CD14 monocyte-depleted before freezing. No alpha-beta pairing information exists for these sequences. Generated by immunoSEQ multiplex PCR, the TCRdb table keeps only in-frame clones and is missing some. Of around 60,000 clones in the sample, under 90% were seen once. The receptor comes from an adult woman with latent tuberculosis. Sequencing was carried out using CD1b-GMM tetramer-negative cells sorted from PBMCs. The V call is TRBV28, the J call TRBJ2-5; 7 bases are a match to TRBD1. The CDR3 region has the DNA TGTGCCAGCAGTTTACCTAGGGGGCTTTGGGAGACCCAGTACTTC. Protein: CASSLPRGLWETQYF.